This T cell receptor (beta chain) was sequenced during a study of T cells in localized non-small cell lung cancer. V lost 7 bases and J 2 bases, leaving 12 bases between the germline ends. In germline, CDR1 is MNHNS, CDR2 SASEGT. The CDR3 has 13 residues. Clones were read by immunoSEQ multiplex PCR, and TCRdb kept only the in-frame ones, dropping some. Of 53,000 or so clones listed, roughly nine tenths were seen once; the top ten hold around 20%. The gene calls are TRBV6-1 and TRBJ2-7; maybe TRBD1 (5 bases). This TCR came from a man aged 40 to 70 with stage I lung adenocarcinoma. The sequenced sample was peripheral blood, obtained before any cancer treatment. This CDR3 reads CASIHRHTYEQYF. CDR3 bases: TGTGCCAGCATCCACAGGCATACCTACGAGCAGTACTTC.